A selection of T cell receptor beta chains follows, all from one sample in a study of CXCR3-negative and CXCR3-positive naive CD8 T cells. TCRdb reworked the 5' RACE reads into one entry per CDR3 protein, no DNA. This sample contains some 7,400 distinct CDR3 sequences. The sample was naive CXCR3- CD8+ T cells from blood. These receptors originate from a human donor in good health. Some clones in this sample may be carry-over from other donors' samples. CDR3s include the opening cysteine and the closing phenylalanine or tryptophan. Rows may omit the clone size; those that give it use once, few, many or a size class.

j_call,clone_size,v_call,cdr3_aa
TRBJ1-2,NA,TRBV21-1,CASSTQGDGVYGYTF
TRBJ2-7,NA,TRBV11-2,CASSLELGTGYEQYF
TRBJ1-2,NA,TRBV28,CASSLTPSNYGYTF
TRBJ2-7,medium-sized,TRBV9,CASSASNSGGTFYEQYF
TRBJ1-1,NA,TRBV25-1,CASSELSVRGFTEAFF
TRBJ2-7,NA,TRBV29-1,CSVEDSGNSYEQYF
TRBJ2-7,medium-sized,TRBV29-1,CSVVPGTSSLYEQYF
TRBJ2-5,NA,TRBV21-1,CASSGTRCETQYF
TRBJ2-1,medium-sized,TRBV9,CASSVVGQGTDEQFF
TRBJ2-7,medium-sized,TRBV10-3,CAITDKGLAGDIYEQYF
TRBJ2-7,NA,TRBV21-1,CASSNDGQGRDEQYF
TRBJ2-2,medium-sized,TRBV27,CASSYDRKNTGELFF
TRBJ2-2,medium-sized,TRBV5-1,CASSGEAGELFF
TRBJ2-3,NA,TRBV28,CASSRNSPSTDTQYF
TRBJ2-7,NA,TRBV2,CATQGGSPSYF
TRBJ2-1,NA,TRBV29-1,CSVEKASKGYNEQFF
TRBJ2-5,medium-sized,TRBV7-6,CASRRGTVIETQYF
TRBJ2-7,medium-sized,TRBV6-5,CASSPGLAAEQYF
TRBJ2-2,medium-sized,TRBV28,CATANYKNYLNTGELFF
TRBJ2-5,NA,TRBV6-5,CASSYSVGETQYF
TRBJ2-3,NA,TRBV29-1,CSVTSGTDPGPWLDTQYF
TRBJ2-2,NA,TRBV2,CASSDPTSGRTDGELFF
TRBJ1-1,medium-sized,TRBV7-9,CAGKGQGEPEAFF
TRBJ1-5,medium-sized,TRBV20-1,CSARARGQFNQPQHF
TRBJ2-1,medium-sized,TRBV28,CASSLLGYNEQFF
TRBJ1-1,medium-sized,TRBV6-1,CASSEAANTEAFF
TRBJ2-1,NA,TRBV4-2,CASSPGLAGSYEQFF
TRBJ2-1,medium-sized,TRBV20-1,CSARDFSRTGGNEQFF
TRBJ2-7,medium-sized,TRBV20-1,CSASAGDSYEQYF
TRBJ1-2,NA,TRBV5-1,CASSSHEGAFVGYTF
TRBJ2-7,NA,TRBV6-6,CASSYRGNPYEQYF
TRBJ2-6,NA,TRBV29-1,CSAIDRASGANVLTF
TRBJ1-1,NA,TRBV9,CASSVATGVGTEAFF
TRBJ2-7,NA,TRBV7-9,CASSPTGGAYYEQYF
TRBJ1-2,NA,TRBV24-1,CATRSLNYGYTF
TRBJ1-3,medium-sized,TRBV29-1,CSVYGTGAGNTIYF
TRBJ2-1,NA,TRBV5-1,CASSFAAGAYNEQFF
TRBJ1-2,medium-sized,TRBV12-3/TRBV12-4,CASSLGAVSYGYTF